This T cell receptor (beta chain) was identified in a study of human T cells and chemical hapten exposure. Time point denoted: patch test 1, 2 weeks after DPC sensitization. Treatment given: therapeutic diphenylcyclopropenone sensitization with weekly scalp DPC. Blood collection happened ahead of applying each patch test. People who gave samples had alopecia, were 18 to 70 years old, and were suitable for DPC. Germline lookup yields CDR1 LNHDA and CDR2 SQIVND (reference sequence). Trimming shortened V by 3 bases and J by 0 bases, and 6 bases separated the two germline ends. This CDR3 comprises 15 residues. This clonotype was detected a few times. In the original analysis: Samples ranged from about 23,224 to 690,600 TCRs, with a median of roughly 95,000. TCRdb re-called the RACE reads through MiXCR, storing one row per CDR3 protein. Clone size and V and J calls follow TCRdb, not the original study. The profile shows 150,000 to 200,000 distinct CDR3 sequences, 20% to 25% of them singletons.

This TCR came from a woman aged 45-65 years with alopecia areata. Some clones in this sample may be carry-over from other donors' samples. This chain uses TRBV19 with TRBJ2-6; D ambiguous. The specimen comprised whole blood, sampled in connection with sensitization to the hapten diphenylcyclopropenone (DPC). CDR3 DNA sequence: TGTGCCAGTAGTATGGTGGTCTCTGGGGCCAACGTCCTGACTTTC. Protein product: CASSMVVSGANVLTF.